This T cell receptor (beta chain) was recovered during a study of T cell repertoires in cytomegalovirus infection. In the study overall: A matching HLA type, together with CMV infection, was signaled by public TCR beta signatures. Notes on the study in general: It was HLA-C-restricted CMV-specific TCR beta clonotypes that dominated the response ex vivo. The cumulative frequency of public TCR beta families distinguished individuals who carried CMV together with the relevant HLA.

This clonotype came up a few times. The target antigen is unknown. TCRdb redid the calling of the reads with MiXCR, one entry per CDR3 protein. The repertoire has approximately 200,000 distinct CDR3 sequences, over 20% of them found once; the top ten carry roughly 18%. The sequencing input was CD8+ T cells from PBMCs. The TCR was taken from a human donor in good health (CMV status not recorded). Some clones in this sample may be carry-over from other donors' samples.

The CDR3 sequence: CSARDTHGSSYNEQFF. CDR3 coding DNA: TGCAGTGCTAGAGATACCCACGGCAGCTCCTACAATGAGCAGTTCTTC. The chain combines TRBV20-1 with TRBJ2-1; D is uncertain. This CDR3 is built from 16 residues. With 0 bases removed from V and 0 bases from J, the gap between germline ends came to 12 bases. Germline V gene lookup returns CDR1 DFQATT and CDR2 SNEGSKA (reference sequence).